This T cell receptor beta chain was profiled in a study of blood T cells in healthy people across ages (dated by TCRdb to the mid-2010s). With regard to the full study: In model experiments, roughly one uniquely barcoded TCR beta cDNA molecule per two T cells was captured by template switching. The study measured age-related changes in TCR beta repertoire diversity using deep sequencing normalized with unique cDNA molecular identifiers. Four age groups were formed from the donors: young (average approximately 17 years), middle-aged (approximately 39), aged (62) and long-lived (about 75). To avoid experimental bias, donors of different ages were spread randomly across the sequencing lanes. Two additional independent replicas of 1 million unique cDNA reads from the same blood draw were analyzed for two donors (one aged 18 to 30 and one aged 80 or older). Summary of the overall study and its limitations: There was a strong correlation between observed TCR beta diversity and the percentage of naive T cells measured by flow cytometry. Bulk unsorted PBMC profiling prevented conclusive comparison of naive and antigen-experienced compartments. As age increased, observed TCR beta diversity per million T cells dropped in a roughly linear way, and a significant reduction was already evident by age 40. Because donor CMV infection status was unknown, age-related changes in expanded clonotypes were potentially confounded. Estimates of total diversity based on one million sequenced T cells were regarded as lower bounds and as underestimates. Compared with the aged group, the long-lived group had more naive CD4+ T cells, fewer expanded clones and increased TCR diversity, a pattern suggesting age selection.

The roughly 38 donors, aged about 6 to 100 years, were systemically healthy Caucasian individuals from Russia. About 10 milliliters of peripheral blood were drawn from each donor into EDTA-treated Vacutainer tubes. Ficoll-Paque density-gradient centrifugation was used to isolate PBMCs, with at least 7 million per sample. Total RNA was extracted from PBMCs with Trizol reagent, with at least 6 micrograms obtained per sample. For every donor, an aliquot of PBMCs went through flow cytometry to measure the percentages of naive CD45RAhigh/CD27high T cells. From cysteine to phenylalanine, the CDR3 is 11 amino acids long. Solely the CDR3 DNA is kept, with 33 bases framed from the first base. A distance of 12 bases separates the germline ends of V and J, which lose 4 bases and 9 bases respectively. The CDR1 and CDR2 encoded by the germline V gene (reference sequence) are GTSNPN and SVGIG. The protocol used for the library was 5' RACE. The reads were generated on an Illumina HiSeq 2500. A second PCR of roughly 7 to 11 cycles was run with a J-beta primer mix and a sample-barcoded 5' primer. A template-switch 5' adaptor carrying 12 random nucleotides introduced a unique molecular identifier onto each TCR beta cDNA molecule. Each sample yielded at least 3 million CDR3-containing paired-end reads. First-strand cDNA was synthesized from all RNA with the Mint cDNA synthesis kit, primed by a TRBC-specific oligonucleotide. All cDNA was treated with uracil-DNA glycosylase and then went through a first 18-cycle PCR with the universal primers M1SS and BC2_uni_R. The authors processed their data as follows. For normalization, 1 million high-quality reads were randomly selected from each sample, with every read carrying a distinct molecular identifier. Reads with shared molecular identifiers were discarded instead of being binned into consensus sequences. MiTCR, with a Q25 quality threshold and the strictest error-elimination algorithm, was used for CDR3 identification, clonotype clustering and error correction. A nonparametric unseen species model using Euler transformation provided a lower-bound estimate of total TCR beta diversity. TCRdb took the public reads, trimmed them with fastp at Q25, ran MiXCR for clone calling and kept in-frame beta chains. CDR3 protein sequences are deduplicated, and each keeps its most common genes and DNA. The V and J calls and clone size come from TCRdb's table, not from the authors' own analysis. This sample has about 1,800,000 distinct CDR3 sequences in its table, and 25% to 30% of those were observed once. Less than 9.5% of the sample is in the top ten clones.

A note on this clonotype: The specificity of this receptor is unknown. Base qualities were left out, and no much larger clone turns up one base away.

The receptor comes from a woman in her thirties in good health. The sample comprised blood. Rearrangement joined TRBV30 to TRBJ1-2, and TRBD1 may be the D gene, going by 5 matching bases. CDR3 loop: CAWIGGESYTF. The nucleotide sequence reads as follows: TGTGCCTGGATTGGAGGGGAAAGCTACACCTTC.